This paragraph reports one T cell receptor (beta chain). The antigen is unknown. This entry is derived from a study of graft-versus-host responses after intestinal transplantation. Study-wide points: After transplant, early declines in HvG clones were associated with peak levels of circulating GvH clones.

Clones were sequenced by immunoSEQ multiplex PCR, and TCRdb holds only the in-frame ones, with some missing. Altogether over 85,000 clones are present, roughly nine tenths being singletons, with the ten largest covering 0.15% to 0.2%. Germline assignment: CDR1 SGHTA and CDR2 FQGTGA. V was clipped by 5 bases and J by 2 bases, with 18 bases between them. The CDR3 is 17 amino acids. This specimen consisted of unstimulated CD4+ T cells sorted from spleen or lymph node cells, obtained before transplant. This chain connects TRBV7-3 to TRBJ2-2, with D maybe TRBD1 (6 bases). This clonotype originated in a human donor who was the organ donor for an intestinal transplant. CDR3 residues: CASSPLRTDNNTGELFF. The CDR3 nucleotides are TGTGCCAGCAGCCCCCTCCGGACAGACAATAACACCGGGGAGCTGTTTTTT.